This T cell receptor (beta chain) was observed in a study of blood T cell repertoires in COVID-19. The protocol was immunoSEQ multiplex PCR, while the TCRdb copy is restricted to in-frame clones and leaves out a portion. The repertoire holds some 350,000 clones, with about 90% as singletons. The V end lost 7 bases, the J end lost 4 bases, and 13 bases lay between the germline ends. The CDR3 has 13 residues. The V gene's germline CDR1 is MDHEN and CDR2 SYDVKM. This clone has a handful of counts. Input material: PBMCs or T cells enriched from blood (not recorded which). The chain links TRBV28 to TRBJ1-2; TRBD1 is a possible D gene (5 bases). The sequence was collected from a man aged 25-40 years who had recovered from COVID-19. In DNA form, the CDR3 reads TGTGCCAGCACCCTGACAGAGTCCTATGGCTACACCTTC. Its protein product is CASTLTESYGYTF.